One and the same sample provided the 25 T cell receptor beta chains below, sequenced in a study of shared clonotypes between healthy human individuals. Clones were sequenced by immunoSEQ multiplex PCR, and TCRdb holds only the in-frame ones, with some missing. This sample has 2 million to 2.5 million clones, with 85% to 95% found just once. The sample consisted of naive CD4+ T cells from PBMCs. This sample's subset: CD45RA+ positively selected. All receptors come from a man younger than 35 in good health. Some clones in this sample may be carry-over from other donors' samples.

CDR3 protein: CASSTYRVGTTDTQYF. For the CDR3, the DNA is TGTGCCAGCAGCACTTACAGGGTTGGAACCACAGATACGCAGTATTTT. The gene calls are TRBV5-4 and TRBJ2-3; D might be TRBD1 (6 bases). Germline CDR1 is SGHNT and CDR2 is YYREEE (reference sequence). This CDR3 is 16 amino acids long. V lost 4 bases to trimming and J lost 2 bases, with 17 bases between them.

The chain carries TRBV30 and TRBJ2-5; possible D gene TRBD2, 8 bases. The CDR3 spans 15 residues. Germline V gene lookup returns CDR1 GTSNPN and CDR2 SVGIG (reference sequence). Trimming removed 0 bases from V and 11 bases from J, with 22 bases in between. The CDR3 sequence: CAWSVQGLGGREQYF. CDR3 sequence (DNA): TGTGCCTGGAGTGTACAGGGACTAGGGGGCCGGGAGCAGTACTTC.

In regard to this clone: The same CDR3 is also encoded by other DNA sequences in this sample. The chain's CDR3 is CASSYRGRTEAFF. CDR3 DNA sequence: TGTGCCAGCAGTTACAGGGGGAGGACTGAAGCTTTCTTT. The chain couples TRBV6-5 to TRBJ1-1; the D gene is possibly TRBD1 (6 bases). V dropped 2 bases and J dropped 5 bases, with 9 bases sitting between them. The CDR3 length is 13 residues. Per germline, CDR1 MNHEY and CDR2 SVGAGI.

The V and J genes are TRBV5-1 and TRBJ2-7, with 13 nucleotides matching TRBD2. Germline CDR1 is SGHRS and CDR2 is YFSETQ. The CDR3 has 15 amino acids. After removal of 3 bases from V and 5 bases from J, the junction contained 5 bases not matched to a gene. The DNA for the CDR3 is TGCGCCAGCAGCTCTGGACTAGCGGGAGTTAACGAGCAGTACTTC. Its translation is CASSSGLAGVNEQYF. The variable domain in full, with the rest retrieved from reference TRBV5-1 and TRBJ2-7, is KAGVTQTPRYLIKTRGQQVTLSCSPISGHRSVSWYQQTPGQGLQFLFEYFSETQRNKGNFPGRFSGRQFSNSRSEMNVSTLELGDSALYLCASSSGLAGVNEQYFGPGTRLTVT.

The rearrangement joins TRBV2 to TRBJ2-5; the D call may be TRBD1 or TRBD2 (5 bases each). The CDR3 length is 12 residues. From germline, CDR1 is SNHLY and CDR2 FYNNEI. V shed 7 bases and J shed 5 bases, with 11 bases lying between them. The CDR3 loop reads CASNTEGETQYF. The CDR3, as DNA: TGTGCCAGCAACACAGAGGGGGAGACCCAGTACTTC. Using reference TRBV2 and TRBJ2-5 for the parts outside the CDR3, the full variable domain is EPEVTQTPSHQVTQMGQEVILRCVPISNHLYFYWYRQILGQKVEFLVSFYNNEISEKSEIFDDQFSVERPDGSNFTLKIRSTKLEDSAMYFCASNTEGETQYFGPGTRLLVL.

The chain combines TRBV5-1 with TRBJ1-2; 7 bases agree with TRBD1. CDR3 length: 15 residues. The germline gives CDR1 SGHRS, CDR2 YFSETQ. J was trimmed by 4 bases and V by 4 bases; bases with no gene match: 10. The CDR3 DNA reads as TGCGCCAGCAGCCAAGGACAGGCGACTGTCTATGGCTACACCTTC. Protein product: CASSQGQATVYGYTF.

The gene calls are TRBV30 and TRBJ2-7; 10 bases match TRBD1. The CDR3 is 13 amino acids. CDR1 GTSNPN and CDR2 SVGIG come from the germline V gene (reference sequence). J lost 0 bases, V lost 5 bases, and 1 base had no gene match. The CDR3 here is CAWGTGVSYEQYF. CDR3 coding DNA: TGTGCCTGGGGGACAGGGGTCTCCTACGAGCAGTACTTC.

The V call is TRBV6-6, the J call TRBJ2-7; TRBD1 matches at 10 bases. The CDR3 extends over 15 amino acids. Germline V gives CDR1 MNHNY, CDR2 SVGAGI (reference sequence). With V trimmed by 6 bases and J by 6 bases, 11 bases remained unmatched. The CDR3 spells CASSPGTGVFTEQYF. The CDR3 coding sequence is TGTGCCAGCAGCCCCGGGACAGGGGTCTTCACCGAGCAGTACTTC.

The rearrangement links TRBV4-1 to TRBJ1-2; 7 bases agree with TRBD1. The CDR3 is made up of 17 amino acids. V was clipped by 1 base and J by 7 bases; unmatched bases: 15. Germline CDR1 MGHRA, CDR2 YSYEKL. CDR3 in amino acids: CASSQGGRGPQLGGYTF. CDR3 coding DNA: TGCGCCAGCAGCCAAGGTGGGAGGGGGCCCCAGTTGGGTGGCTACACCTTC.

As for this clone: The same CDR3 is also encoded by other DNA sequences in this sample. This chain uses TRBV5-1 with TRBJ2-5; tentative D call: TRBD1 (6 bases). The CDR3 has 13 amino acids. The V end was cut by 4 bases, the J end by 2 bases, with 9 bases between. The germline CDR1 and CDR2 sequences are SGHRS and YFSETQ. The CDR3 loop is CASSRTVQETQYF. The CDR3 bases are TGCGCCAGCAGCAGGACAGTACAAGAGACCCAGTACTTC.

This chain uses TRBV19 with TRBJ2-2; D uncertain. The CDR3 is 12 residues long. Looked up from germline, CDR1 is LNHDA and CDR2 is SQIVND (reference sequence). V was pared by 3 bases and J by 7 bases, with 6 bases between. CDR3 sequence reads: CASSMGLGELFF. In DNA, the CDR3 is TGTGCCAGTAGTATGGGTCTCGGGGAGCTGTTTTTT.

The V call is TRBV28, the J call TRBJ1-3; D may be TRBD1 (5 bases). Germline CDR1 MDHEN, CDR2 SYDVKM. The CDR3 sequence is 14 residues long. The V end was cut by 6 bases, the J end by 4 bases, with 13 bases between. Written as DNA, the CDR3 is TGTGCCAGCAGCCTACTCCGGGGGGGAAACACCATATATTTT. Its protein is CASSLLRGGNTIYF.

This rearrangement joins TRBV30 to TRBJ2-7; D call uncertain. Germline V CDR1 and CDR2: GTSNPN, SVGIG (reference sequence). The V gene lost 1 base and the J gene lost 7 bases, with 8 bases spanning the gap. This CDR3 contains 11 residues. The CDR3 DNA reads as TGTGCCTGGAGTGATGGGATTGAGCAGTACTTC. Protein product: CAWSDGIEQYF.

V and J are TRBV4-3 and TRBJ2-5; D not resolved. Per germline, CDR1 LGHNA and CDR2 YSLEER. This CDR3 comprises 15 residues. V lost 0 bases, J lost 5 bases, and 13 bases lay in between. CDR3 sequence: CASSQEGGSGETQYF. The CDR3 DNA reads TGCGCCAGCAGCCAAGAAGGTGGCTCTGGGGAGACCCAGTACTTC.

The V gene is TRBV11-2, the J gene TRBJ2-3; D remains unclear. This CDR3 is built from 14 residues. CDR1 SGHAT and CDR2 FQNNGV come from the germline V gene. The germline V and J ends were trimmed by 5 bases and 5 bases, with 14 bases remaining between them. CDR3 sequence reads: CASSRPRRGDTQYF. CDR3 coding DNA: TGTGCCAGCAGCCGTCCAAGGAGAGGAGATACGCAGTATTTT. The full variable domain, its missing parts supplied by reference TRBV11-2 and TRBJ2-3, is EAGVAQSPRYKIIEKRQSVAFWCNPISGHATLYWYQQILGQGPKLLIQFQNNGVVDDSQLPKDRFSAERLKGVDSTLKIQPAKLEDSAVYLCASSRPRRGDTQYFGPGTRLTVL.

The V and J genes are TRBV28 and TRBJ2-3; D is unclear. Between the trimmed V and J ends, which lost 2 bases and 2 bases, there was a span of 14 bases. The CDR3 consists of 16 residues. Germline V CDR1 and CDR2: MDHEN, SYDVKM. The CDR3 sequence is CASSLPRLIPTDTQYF. In nucleotides, the CDR3 is TGTGCCAGCAGTTTACCACGACTCATTCCCACAGATACGCAGTATTTT.

Remarks on this clone: Additional DNA sequences in this sample encode the identical CDR3. J is TRBJ1-3 and V is TRBV10-3; D may be TRBD1 (6 bases). Trimming took 10 bases from V and 4 from J, leaving 11 bases between them. Germline CDR1 is ENHRY and CDR2 is SYGVKD. The length of the CDR3 is 12 residues. The CDR3 loop reads CATQGSGNTIYF. For the CDR3, the DNA is TGTGCCACACAGGGTTCCGGAAACACCATATATTTT.

The chain recombines TRBV7-3 with TRBJ2-5; D may correspond to TRBD1 or TRBD2 (5 bases each). Trimming stripped 5 bases from V and 5 bases from J, with 18 bases between. CDR3 length: 15 residues. Germline values: CDR1 SGHTA, CDR2 FQGTGA. CDR3 in DNA: TGTGCCAGCAGCCCCCAACCGGGGCCTCAGGAGACCCAGTACTTC. It translates to CASSPQPGPQETQYF.

The chain links TRBV15 to TRBJ1-1; D is ambiguous. The germline CDR1 and CDR2 sequences are LNHNV and YYDKDF (reference sequence). Trimming stripped 1 base from V and 3 bases from J, with 12 bases between. The CDR3 is 15 residues long. The CDR3, as DNA: TGTGCCACCAGCAGAGCGGCTTCCTGGGACACTGAAGCTTTCTTT. Translation: CATSRAASWDTEAFF.

The chain carries TRBV5-1 and TRBJ1-2; D is unresolved. This CDR3 contains 13 residues. Looked up from germline, CDR1 is SGHRS and CDR2 is YFSETQ. Between the trimmed V and J ends, which lost 4 bases and 4 bases, there was a span of 11 bases. CDR3 coding DNA: TGCGCCAGCAGCCGCTCTATTCTCTATGGCTACACCTTC. This codes for CASSRSILYGYTF.

In this sample, this clone turned up a few times. V and J are TRBV7-6 and TRBJ1-1, with unresolved D. The CDR3 is made up of 14 amino acids. The V gene's germline CDR1 is SGHVS and CDR2 FNYEAQ. Trimming removed 10 bases at V and 3 bases at J, with 18 bases between. In DNA form, the CDR3 reads TGTGCCACCAACGCCCGGAACAAGTACACTGAAGCTTTCTTT. Residues: CATNARNKYTEAFF.

A note on this clone: Other DNA sequences from this sample encode an identical CDR3 as well. The genes are TRBV20-1 and TRBJ2-7, with D tentatively TRBD1 (5 bases). Germline CDR1 DFQATT, CDR2 SNEGSKA (reference sequence). The CDR3 contains 11 residues. With 6 bases removed from V and 3 bases from J, the gap between germline ends came to 9 bases. CDR3 nucleotide sequence: TGCAGTGCAACTACAGGCTACGAGCAGTACTTC. It codes for CSATTGYEQYF.

A word on this clone: The identical CDR3 is also encoded by other nucleotide sequences in the sample. V usage is TRBV5-1 and J usage is TRBJ2-1; 10 bases map to TRBD2. Per germline, CDR1 SGHRS and CDR2 YFSETQ. The CDR3 is made up of 14 amino acids. V lost 0 bases and J lost 7; bases outside the gene matches: 1. The CDR3 sequence: CASSLVAGGNEQFF. In DNA, the CDR3 is TGCGCCAGCAGCTTGGTAGCGGGAGGTAATGAGCAGTTCTTC. The entire variable domain, with the rest obtained from reference TRBV5-1 and TRBJ2-1, is as follows: KAGVTQTPRYLIKTRGQQVTLSCSPISGHRSVSWYQQTPGQGLQFLFEYFSETQRNKGNFPGRFSGRQFSNSRSEMNVSTLELGDSALYLCASSLVAGGNEQFFGPGTRLTVL.

The CDR3 bases are TGTGCCAGTAGTTTGGACGGGAGGGCTGAAGCTTTCTTT. It yields the protein CASSLDGRAEAFF. This chain uses TRBV19 with TRBJ1-1; D remains ambiguous. Trimming left V 5 bases short and J 6 bases short, with 13 bases between. CDR3 length: 13 amino acids. The germline V gene has CDR1 LNHDA and CDR2 SQIVND (reference sequence).

The genes are TRBV28 and TRBJ2-5, with TRBD1 matching over 10 bases. Trimming removed 6 bases from V and 5 bases from J; junction bases left unmatched: 6. CDR1 is MDHEN and CDR2 is SYDVKM in the germline V gene. This CDR3 is built from 14 residues. The CDR3 loop is CASRGQGIGETQYF. The CDR3 region has the DNA TGTGCCAGCAGGGGACAGGGGATTGGCGAGACCCAGTACTTC.